This TCR beta chain was documented in a study of blood T cell repertoires in COVID-19. Overall study: The United States, Italy and Spain provided the acute and convalescent COVID-19 samples. Sample material is recorded as cDNA or gDNA derived from T cells, B-cell-depleted T cells, or PBMCs.

Trimming took 8 bases from V and 4 from J; bases not matched to a gene: 8. This CDR3 contains 15 residues. CDR1 is MGHRA, CDR2 YSYEKL, per germline. Study processing details: Amplification from reference gene primers served as the basis for estimated nucleated cell counts. TCRdb's copy holds only in-frame clones and misses some; the assay was immunoSEQ multiplex PCR. V, J and clone size are taken as reported in that table, and D and trimming were inferred from the DNA itself. The table has approximately 160,000 clones, around 83% seen once. Sequencing was performed on peripheral blood. The chain couples TRBV4-1 to TRBJ1-3; 10 nucleotides agree with TRBD1. This receptor was taken from a woman between 50 and 59 years old in a cohort sampled during active or convalescent COVID-19. The DNA for the CDR3 is TGCGCCAGCGGCCGGGACAGGGGATCGGGAAACACCATATATTTT. Translation gives CASGRDRGSGNTIYF.